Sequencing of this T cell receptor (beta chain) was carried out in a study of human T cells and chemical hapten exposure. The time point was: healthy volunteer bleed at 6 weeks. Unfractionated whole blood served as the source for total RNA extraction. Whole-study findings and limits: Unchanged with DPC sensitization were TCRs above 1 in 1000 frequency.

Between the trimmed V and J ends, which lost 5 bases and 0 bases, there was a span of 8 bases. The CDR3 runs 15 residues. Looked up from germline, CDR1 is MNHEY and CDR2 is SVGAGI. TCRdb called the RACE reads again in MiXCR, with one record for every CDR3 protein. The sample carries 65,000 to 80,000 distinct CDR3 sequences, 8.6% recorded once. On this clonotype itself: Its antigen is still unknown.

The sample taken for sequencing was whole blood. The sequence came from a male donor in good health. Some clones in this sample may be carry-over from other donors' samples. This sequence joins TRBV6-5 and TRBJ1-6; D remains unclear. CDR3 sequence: CASSPSRSYNSPLHF. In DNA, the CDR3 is TGTGCCAGCAGTCCCAGTCGCTCCTATAATTCACCCCTCCACTTT.